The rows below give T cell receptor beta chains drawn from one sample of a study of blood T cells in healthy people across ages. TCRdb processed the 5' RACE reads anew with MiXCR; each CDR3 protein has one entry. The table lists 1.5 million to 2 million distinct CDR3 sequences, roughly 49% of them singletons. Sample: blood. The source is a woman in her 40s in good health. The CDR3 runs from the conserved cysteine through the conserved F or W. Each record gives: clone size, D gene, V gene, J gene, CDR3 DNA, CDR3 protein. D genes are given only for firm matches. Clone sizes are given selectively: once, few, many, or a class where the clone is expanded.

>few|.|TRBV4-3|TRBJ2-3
TGCGCCAGCAGCCAAGATCTCGCGGGGCCCACAGATACGCAGTATTTT
CASSQDLAGPTDTQYF
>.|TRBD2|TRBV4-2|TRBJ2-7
TGTGCCAGCAGCCAAGAACTAGCGGGGGAAATCGAGCAGTACTTC
CASSQELAGEIEQYF
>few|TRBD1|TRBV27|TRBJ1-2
TGTGCCAGCAGTCCATCATGGGACAGGGGTAACTATGGCTACACCTTC
CASSPSWDRGNYGYTF
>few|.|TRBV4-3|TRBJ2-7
TGCGCCAGCAGCCTAACAGACAGGTCGAGAGGGGAGCAGTACTTC
CASSLTDRSRGEQYF
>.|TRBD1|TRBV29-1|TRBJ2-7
TGCAGCATTGCCGAAATGGGGACACAAGACAGGGTCAACGGCGAGCAGTACTTC
CSIAEMGTQDRVNGEQYF
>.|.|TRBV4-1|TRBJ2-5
TGCGCCAGCAGCTCGCGGAACCACGGGGAGACCCAGTACTTC
CASSSRNHGETQYF
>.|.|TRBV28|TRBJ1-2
TGTGCCAGCAGTTTATACCCAGGAACTTCTGGCTACACCTTC
CASSLYPGTSGYTF
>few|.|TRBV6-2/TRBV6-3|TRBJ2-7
TGTGCCAGCAGTTACTCCGGGACAAGCGGCGACGAGCAGTACTTC
CASSYSGTSGDEQYF
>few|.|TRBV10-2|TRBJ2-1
TGCGCCAGCAGTGAGCAGGGGCCTCTTGATTATGAGCAGTTCTTC
CASSEQGPLDYEQFF
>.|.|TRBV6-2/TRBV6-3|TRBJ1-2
TGTGCCAGCAGTTACCATGGCCCGGCTGGCGGCTACACCTTC
CASSYHGPAGGYTF
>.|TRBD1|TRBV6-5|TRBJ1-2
TGTGCCAGCAGTATAGACAGGGCCCAAGCGAACTATGGCTACACCTTC
CASSIDRAQANYGYTF
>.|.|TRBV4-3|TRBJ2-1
TGCGCCAGCAGCCAAGTCCTGTTAAACGATGAGCAGTTCTTC
CASSQVLLNDEQFF
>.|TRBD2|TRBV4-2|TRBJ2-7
TGTGCCAGCAGCCAAGATGGAGTAGCGGGGGGAGTTTACAATGAGCAGTACTTC
CASSQDGVAGGVYNEQYF
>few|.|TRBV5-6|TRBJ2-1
TGTGCCAGCAGCTTACCCAGCATCGCCAATGAGCAGTTCTTC
CASSLPSIANEQFF
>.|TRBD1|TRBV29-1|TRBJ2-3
TGCAGTGGGGCCAGGGGGCATGGAGATACGCAGTATTTT
CSGARGHGDTQYF
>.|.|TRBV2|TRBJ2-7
TGTGCCAGCAGTGCTACAGGGACCTACGGGCAGTACTTC
CASSATGTYGQYF
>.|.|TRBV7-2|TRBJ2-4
TGTGCCAGCAGCTTAACGGGACACGTATCCAAAAACATTCAGTACTTC
CASSLTGHVSKNIQYF
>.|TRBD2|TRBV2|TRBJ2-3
TGTGCCAGCAGTGGGAGAACTAGCGGGGGTGAACGAACAGATACGCAGTATTTT
CASSGRTSGGERTDTQYF
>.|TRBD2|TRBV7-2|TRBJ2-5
TGTGCCAGCAGCCCAGCATACGGGGGGGAGACCCAGTACTTC
CASSPAYGGETQYF
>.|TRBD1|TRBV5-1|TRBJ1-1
TGCGCCAGCAGCCCTCCAGGACGGACAGGTGAAGCTTTCTTT
CASSPPGRTGEAFF
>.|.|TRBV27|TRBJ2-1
TGTGCCAGCAGTCCGATCCAGGCGTCCTACAATGAGCGGTTCTTC
CASSPIQASYNERFF
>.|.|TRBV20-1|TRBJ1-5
TGCAGTGCTTCTAACAGGGACTCGGGCAATCAGCCCCAGCATTTT
CSASNRDSGNQPQHF
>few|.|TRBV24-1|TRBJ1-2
TGTGCCACCAGTGATTCCGGACCGGCTTATGGCTACACCTTC
CATSDSGPAYGYTF
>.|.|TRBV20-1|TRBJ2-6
TGCAGTGCTAAAGGGTATGGGGCCAACGTCCTGACTTTC
CSAKGYGANVLTF
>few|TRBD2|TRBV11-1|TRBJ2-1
TGTGCCAGCAGCTTATCCCCGGGACTAGCGGGGGCCACCCTCCCGTACAATGAGCAGTTCTTC
CASSLSPGLAGATLPYNEQFF
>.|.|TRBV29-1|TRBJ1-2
TGCAGCGTTGAAGATGATTTCACGAGGGCTGGAGGCTACACCTTC
CSVEDDFTRAGGYTF
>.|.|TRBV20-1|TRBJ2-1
TGCAGTGCGAAATCAGGCATTGCCCTTGAGCAGTTCTTC
CSAKSGIALEQFF
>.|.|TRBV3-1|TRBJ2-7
TGTGCCAGCAGCCATACCTCTCTTTATAATGAGCAGTACTTC
CASSHTSLYNEQYF
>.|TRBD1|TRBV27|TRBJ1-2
TGTGCCAGCAGTAAAACGGGACAGGGGGATGGCTACACCTTC
CASSKTGQGDGYTF
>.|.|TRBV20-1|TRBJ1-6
TGCAGTGCTAGAATAACAGGGAGTCGGAATTCACCCCTCCACTTT
CSARITGSRNSPLHF
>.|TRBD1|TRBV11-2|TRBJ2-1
TGTGCCAGCAGCTTATTCTTCCGGGACAGGGCGCCGAATGAGCAGTTCTTC
CASSLFFRDRAPNEQFF
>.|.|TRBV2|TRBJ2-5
TGTGCCAGCAGTGAAAGCTCTCTCCAAGAGACCCAGTACTTC
CASSESSLQETQYF
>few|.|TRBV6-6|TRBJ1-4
TGTGCCAGCATCAACGGGCGTACAACTCGGGGTAATGAAAAACTGTTTTTT
CASINGRTTRGNEKLFF
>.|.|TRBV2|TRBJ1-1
TGTGCCAGCCCGGGGGCCCCAATGAACACTGAAGCTTTCTTT
CASPGAPMNTEAFF
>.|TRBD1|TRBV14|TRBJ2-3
TGTGCCAGCAGCCGGAGGACAGGGTTTAGCACAGATACGCAGTATTTT
CASSRRTGFSTDTQYF
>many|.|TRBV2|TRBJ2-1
TGTGCCAGCGGATCCAGGCGCACCTACAATGAGCAGTTCTTC
CASGSRRTYNEQFF
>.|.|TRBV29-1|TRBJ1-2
TGCAGCGTTGGGGACAAGAGCTACACCTTC
CSVGDKSYTF
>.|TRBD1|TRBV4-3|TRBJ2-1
TGCGCCAGCAGCCAAGACGGACAGGGGGGTTACAATGAGCAGTTCTTC
CASSQDGQGGYNEQFF
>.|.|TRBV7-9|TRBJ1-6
TGTGCCACCCAGTCGGGGGGCGATTCACCCCTCCACTTT
CATQSGGDSPLHF
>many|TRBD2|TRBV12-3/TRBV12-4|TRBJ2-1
TGTGCCAGCAGTCCACTAGCGGGGGGGTACAATGAGCAGTTCTTC
CASSPLAGGYNEQFF
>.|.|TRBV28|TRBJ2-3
TGTGCGAGCAGGGACCTTAGCACAGAGACGCAGTATTTT
CASRDLSTETQYF
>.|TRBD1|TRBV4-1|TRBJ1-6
TGCGCCAGCAGCCAACAACAGGGGCAGCCCCTCCACTTT
CASSQQQGQPLHF
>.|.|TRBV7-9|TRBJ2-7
TGTGCCAGCAGCTTGGGCGGTGTGGGGATTAATGAGCAGTACTTC
CASSLGGVGINEQYF
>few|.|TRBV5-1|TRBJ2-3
TGCGCCAGCACTCCTTCCGGGGCGCAAACAGATACGCAGTATTTT
CASTPSGAQTDTQYF
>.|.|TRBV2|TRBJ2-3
TGTGCCAGCAGCGCCCGACTAGAAGTTACGCAGTATTTT
CASSARLEVTQYF
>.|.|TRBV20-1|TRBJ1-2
TGCAGTGCTAGAGGGACCACACGGGGCCTTAACTATGGCTACACCTTC
CSARGTTRGLNYGYTF
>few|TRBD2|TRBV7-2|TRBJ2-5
TGTGCCAGCAGGCAAACCGGGACTAGCCTCTTCCAAGAGACCCAGTACTTC
CASRQTGTSLFQETQYF
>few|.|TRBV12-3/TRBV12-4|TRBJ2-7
TGTGCCAGCAGCACCACAGGCGGGATCGTGCAGTACTTC
CASSTTGGIVQYF
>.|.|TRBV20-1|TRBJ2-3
TGCAATGCCGAGCCGGGATTTCGCGGACAGTATTTT
CNAEPGFRGQYF
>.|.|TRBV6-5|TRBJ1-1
TGTGCCAGCAGTCTCCCGGGACAACTGAACACTGAAGCTTTCTTT
CASSLPGQLNTEAFF
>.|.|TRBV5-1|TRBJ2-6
TGCGCCAGCACCGGCGCAGAGGTATCTGGGGCCAACGTCCTGACTTTC
CASTGAEVSGANVLTF